This T cell receptor (beta chain) is from a study of graft-versus-host responses after intestinal transplantation. This clone has a handful of counts. Profiling relied on immunoSEQ multiplex PCR, and the TCRdb table lists in-frame clones only, not all of them. Found here are almost 5,500 clones, 25% to 35% of them singletons; the top ten hold under 6%. This sequence originates from a human patient who was an organ donor for intestinal transplantation. Material: alloreactive CD4+ T cells from a mixed lymphocyte reaction culture, obtained before transplantation. Subset described: CFSE-low proliferating T cells sorted from roughly six-day pre-transplant mixed lymphocyte reaction (GvH or HvG direction).

DNA of the CDR3: TGTGCCAGCAGCTTATCTGGGGGCTGGACAGATACGCAGTATTTT. Amino acids: CASSLSGGWTDTQYF. The V gene is TRBV7-9, the J gene TRBJ2-3, with D possibly being TRBD1 (6 bases). The CDR3 loop spans 15 amino acids. V was clipped by 2 bases and J by 3 bases, with 12 bases between them. CDR1 and CDR2 (germline): SEHNR, FQNEAQ (reference sequence).